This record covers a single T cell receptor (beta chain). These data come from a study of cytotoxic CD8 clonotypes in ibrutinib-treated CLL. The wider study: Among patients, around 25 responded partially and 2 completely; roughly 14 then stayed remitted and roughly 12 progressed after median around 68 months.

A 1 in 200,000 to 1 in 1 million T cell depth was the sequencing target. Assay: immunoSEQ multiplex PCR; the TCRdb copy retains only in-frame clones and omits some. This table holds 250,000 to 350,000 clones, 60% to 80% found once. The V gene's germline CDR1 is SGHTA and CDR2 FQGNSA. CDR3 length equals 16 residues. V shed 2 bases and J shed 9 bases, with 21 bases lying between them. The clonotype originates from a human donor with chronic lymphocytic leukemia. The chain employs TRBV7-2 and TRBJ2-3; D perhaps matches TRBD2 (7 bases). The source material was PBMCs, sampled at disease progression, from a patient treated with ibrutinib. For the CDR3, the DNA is TGTGCCAGCAGCTTATTCATCCGGGGGGCCGGGGAAACGCAGTATTTT. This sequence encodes CASSLFIRGAGETQYF.